These T cell receptor beta chains were read from a single sample in a study of CD8 T cells in ankylosing spondylitis. Using its own MiXCR run on the 5' RACE reads, TCRdb lists one record per CDR3 protein. The top ten hold approximately 1% of the sample, which has nearly 350,000 distinct CDR3 sequences, roughly 14% seen once. Sequences were obtained from blood, either unsorted or a sorted T cell fraction (not recorded which). All receptors come from a male donor with ankylosing spondylitis or in good health (not recorded which). CDR3s leave out the opening cysteine and the closing phenylalanine or tryptophan.

ASTMTRGGEKLF	TRBV6-1	TRBJ1-4
ASSQLFLSGANVLT	TRBV3-1	TRBJ2-6
AGRQGANTGELF	TRBV6-1	TRBJ2-2
AISVGADNYGYT	TRBV10-3	TRBJ1-2
AISLDGAGNTEAF	TRBV10-3	TRBJ1-1
ASSTYRGRDTEQY	TRBV27	TRBJ2-7
ASSSLGTGEETQY	TRBV7-2	TRBJ2-5
AISEQGSGANVLT	TRBV10-3	TRBJ2-6
AIQGQESNEQY	TRBV10-3	TRBJ2-7
ASSGRTGTYEQY	TRBV5-1	TRBJ2-7
ASSSRTENTEAF	TRBV12-3/TRBV12-4	TRBJ1-1
ASSPRGGRRVSYEQY	TRBV4-1	TRBJ2-7
ASSAGTGLYNEQF	TRBV25-1	TRBJ2-1
ASSPQTGYKNTEAF	TRBV5-1	TRBJ1-1
AISRGQNTEAF	TRBV10-3	TRBJ1-1
ASSHLGNLNTEAF	TRBV3-1	TRBJ1-1
ASSSQDSSNQPQH	TRBV28	TRBJ1-5
ASSPGLVLETQY	TRBV12-3/TRBV12-4	TRBJ2-5
ASSSGGLVQPQH	TRBV6-5	TRBJ1-5
ASRTSGTGTQETQY	TRBV19	TRBJ2-5
ASSLGGILQETQY	TRBV7-2	TRBJ2-5
ASSYSTGDPGREQY	TRBV12-3/TRBV12-4	TRBJ2-7
ASSYSGTGSHEQY	TRBV6-5	TRBJ2-7
ASSLGGTGAYEQY	TRBV5-1	TRBJ2-7
ASSYQAATGELF	TRBV12-3/TRBV12-4	TRBJ2-2
ASSYGTGANQPQH	TRBV6-5	TRBJ1-5
ASRVTGLSYEQY	TRBV28	TRBJ2-7
ASSVGRSLGDTQY	TRBV9	TRBJ2-3
SAREQGAPGEQY	TRBV20-1	TRBJ2-7
ASSLSDYKNIQY	TRBV5-1	TRBJ2-4
ASSLVGTGGLGGYT	TRBV11-2	TRBJ1-2
ASSLQAASGSDTQY	TRBV7-8	TRBJ2-3
ASSPSQGNEQF	TRBV6-6	TRBJ2-1
ASSLRTGGFDTGELF	TRBV7-6	TRBJ2-2
ASSLTPPSYEQY	TRBV5-1	TRBJ2-7
ASSLEGKGTDTQY	TRBV5-1	TRBJ2-3
ASSQLTTYEQY	TRBV4-2	TRBJ2-7
SVRGGQNTGELF	TRBV29-1	TRBJ2-2
ASSQDPGETQY	TRBV4-1	TRBJ2-5
ASSAEVYGYT	TRBV12-3/TRBV12-4	TRBJ1-2
SARGNSGAAANTGELF	TRBV20-1	TRBJ2-2
ASSLAGPSGGTAYEQY	TRBV5-1	TRBJ2-7
ASSLGGGADTQY	TRBV5-1	TRBJ2-3
ASSLDLMDGSGEQF	TRBV7-9	TRBJ2-1
ASSYSRGSYEQY	TRBV6-5	TRBJ2-7
ASSSHSGTGEQF	TRBV6-5	TRBJ2-1
ASRKLRENQNEQF	TRBV7-9	TRBJ2-1
ASSFVVSTDTQY	TRBV7-2	TRBJ2-3
ASTLSVPGANVLT	TRBV12-3/TRBV12-4	TRBJ2-6
ASSGVRGAQY	TRBV25-1	TRBJ2-5
ASSLGPLGNNEQF	TRBV12-3/TRBV12-4	TRBJ2-1
ASSENLLTDTQY	TRBV6-4	TRBJ2-3
ASSTDRRGETQY	TRBV12-3/TRBV12-4	TRBJ2-5
ASSLVRSPGGPQH	TRBV7-8	TRBJ1-5
ATSRLGYGYT	TRBV15	TRBJ1-2